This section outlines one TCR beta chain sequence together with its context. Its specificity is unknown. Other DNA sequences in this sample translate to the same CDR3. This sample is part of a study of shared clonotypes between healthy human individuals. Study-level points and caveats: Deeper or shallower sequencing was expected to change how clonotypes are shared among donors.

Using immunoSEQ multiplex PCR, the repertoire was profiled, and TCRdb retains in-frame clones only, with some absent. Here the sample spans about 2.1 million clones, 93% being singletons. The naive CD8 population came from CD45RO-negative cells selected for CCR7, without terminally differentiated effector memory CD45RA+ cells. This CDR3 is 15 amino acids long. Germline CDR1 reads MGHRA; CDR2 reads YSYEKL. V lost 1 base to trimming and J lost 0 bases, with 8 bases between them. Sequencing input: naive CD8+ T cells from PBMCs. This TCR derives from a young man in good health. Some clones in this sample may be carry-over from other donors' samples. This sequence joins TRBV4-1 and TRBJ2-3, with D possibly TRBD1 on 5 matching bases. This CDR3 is CASSQGGGSTDTQYF. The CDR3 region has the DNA TGCGCCAGCAGCCAAGGGGGCGGTAGCACAGATACGCAGTATTTT.